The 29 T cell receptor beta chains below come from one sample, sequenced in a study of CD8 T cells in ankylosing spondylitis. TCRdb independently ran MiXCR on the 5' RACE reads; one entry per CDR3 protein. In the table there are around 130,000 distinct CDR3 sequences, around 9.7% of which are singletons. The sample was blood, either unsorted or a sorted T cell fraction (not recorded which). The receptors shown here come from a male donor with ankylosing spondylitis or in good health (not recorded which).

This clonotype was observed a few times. The CDR3 is CASSFQTGRGTGELFF. CDR3 coding DNA: TGTGCCAGCAGCTTCCAGACAGGGAGGGGCACCGGGGAGCTGTTTTTT. The genes are TRBV5-5 and TRBJ2-2; D could derive from TRBD1 or TRBD2 (7 bases each). The V end was cut by 2 bases, the J end by 4 bases, with 15 bases between. Germline loops: CDR1 SGHKS, CDR2 YYEKEE (reference sequence). The CDR3 loop spans 16 amino acids.

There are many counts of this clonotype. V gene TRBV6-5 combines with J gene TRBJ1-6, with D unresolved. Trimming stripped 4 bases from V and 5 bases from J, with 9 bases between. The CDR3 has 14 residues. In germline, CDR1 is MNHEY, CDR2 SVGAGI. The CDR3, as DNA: TGTGCCAGCAGTTTTGGCAGAAATAATTCACCCCTCCACTTT. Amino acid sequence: CASSFGRNNSPLHF.

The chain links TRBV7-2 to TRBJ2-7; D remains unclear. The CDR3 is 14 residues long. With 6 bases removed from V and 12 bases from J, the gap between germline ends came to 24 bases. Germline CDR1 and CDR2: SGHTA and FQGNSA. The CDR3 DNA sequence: TGTGCCAGCAGGTTGTTCTCGCTAGTACTTCTTCGGTACTTC. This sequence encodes CASRLFSLVLLRYF.

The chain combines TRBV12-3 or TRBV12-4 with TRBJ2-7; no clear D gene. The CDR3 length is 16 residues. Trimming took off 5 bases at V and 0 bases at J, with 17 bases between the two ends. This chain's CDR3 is CASSPYDRVSSYEQYF. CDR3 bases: TGTGCCAGCAGTCCCTACGATCGGGTAAGCTCCTACGAGCAGTACTTC.

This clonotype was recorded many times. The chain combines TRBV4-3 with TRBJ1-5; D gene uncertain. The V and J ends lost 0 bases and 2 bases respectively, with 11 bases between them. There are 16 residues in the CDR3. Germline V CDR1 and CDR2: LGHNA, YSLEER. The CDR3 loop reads CASSQEWSRGNQPQHF. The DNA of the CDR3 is TGCGCCAGCAGCCAAGAATGGAGTAGGGGCAATCAGCCCCAGCATTTT.

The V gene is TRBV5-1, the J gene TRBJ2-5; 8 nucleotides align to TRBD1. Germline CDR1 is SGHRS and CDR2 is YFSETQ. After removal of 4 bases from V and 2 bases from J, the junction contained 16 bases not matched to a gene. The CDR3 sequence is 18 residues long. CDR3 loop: CASSLRDRSQRYQETQYF. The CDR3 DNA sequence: TGCGCCAGCAGCCTCCGGGACAGGTCACAAAGGTATCAAGAGACCCAGTACTTC.

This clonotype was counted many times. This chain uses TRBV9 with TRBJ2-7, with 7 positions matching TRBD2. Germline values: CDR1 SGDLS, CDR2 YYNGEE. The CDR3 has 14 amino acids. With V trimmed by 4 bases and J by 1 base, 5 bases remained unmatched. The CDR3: CASSPRLASYEQYF. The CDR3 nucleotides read TGTGCCAGCAGCCCCCGACTAGCATCCTACGAGCAGTACTTC.

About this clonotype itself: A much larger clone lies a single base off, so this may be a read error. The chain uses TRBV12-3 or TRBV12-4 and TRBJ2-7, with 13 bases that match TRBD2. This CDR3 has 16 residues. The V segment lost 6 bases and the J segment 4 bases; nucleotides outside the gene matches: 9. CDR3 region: CASSQGLAGIGYEQYF. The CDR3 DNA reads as TGTGCCAGCAGCCAGGGACTAGCGGGAATCGGGTACGAGCAGTACTTC.

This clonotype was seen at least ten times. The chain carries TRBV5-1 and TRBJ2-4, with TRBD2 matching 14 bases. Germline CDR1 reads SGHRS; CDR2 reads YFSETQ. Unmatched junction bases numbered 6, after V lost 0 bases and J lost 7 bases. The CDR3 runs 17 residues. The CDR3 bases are TGCGCCAGCAGCTTGGAAGCGACTAGCGGGAGGGGGAACATTCAGTACTTC. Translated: CASSLEATSGRGNIQYF.

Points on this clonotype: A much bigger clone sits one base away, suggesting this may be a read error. CDR3 residues: CASSFSGLRGDTQYF. The CDR3 DNA sequence: TGTGCCAGCAGCTTTAGCGGTCTAAGGGGAGATACGCAGTATTTT. V and J are TRBV7-2 and TRBJ2-3; maybe TRBD2 (6 bases). Germline V gene lookup returns CDR1 SGHTA and CDR2 FQGNSA. Trimming stripped 3 bases from V and 5 bases from J, with 15 bases between. The CDR3 is 15 amino acids.

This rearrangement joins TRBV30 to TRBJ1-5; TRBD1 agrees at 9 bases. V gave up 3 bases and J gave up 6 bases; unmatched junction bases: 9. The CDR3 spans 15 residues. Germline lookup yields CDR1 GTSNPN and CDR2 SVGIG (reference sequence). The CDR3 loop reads CAWSNGGQGPQPQHF. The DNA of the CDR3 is TGTGCCTGGAGCAATGGGGGACAGGGCCCTCAGCCCCAGCATTTT.

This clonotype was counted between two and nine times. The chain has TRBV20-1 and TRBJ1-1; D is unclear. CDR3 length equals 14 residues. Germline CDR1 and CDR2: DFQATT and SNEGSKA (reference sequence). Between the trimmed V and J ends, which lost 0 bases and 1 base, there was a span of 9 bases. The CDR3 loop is CSARDLRKNTEAFF. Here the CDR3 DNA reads TGCAGTGCTAGAGATTTGAGAAAGAACACTGAAGCTTTCTTT.

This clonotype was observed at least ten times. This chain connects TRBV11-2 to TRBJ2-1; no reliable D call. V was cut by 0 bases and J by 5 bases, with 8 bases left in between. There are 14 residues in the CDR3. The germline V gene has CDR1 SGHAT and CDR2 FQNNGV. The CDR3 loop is CASSLDAVHNEQFF. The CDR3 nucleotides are TGTGCCAGCAGCTTAGACGCAGTCCACAATGAGCAGTTCTTC.

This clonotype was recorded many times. This chain's CDR3 is CASSLDPQETPYF. CDR3 nucleotides: TGTGCCAGCAGCTTAGACCCCCAAGAGACCCCATACTTC. The rearrangement links TRBV7-2 to TRBJ2-5; D gene ambiguous. CDR3 size: 13 residues. Germline assignment: CDR1 SGHTA and CDR2 FQGNSA. Trimming removed 1 base at V and 14 bases at J, with 17 bases between.

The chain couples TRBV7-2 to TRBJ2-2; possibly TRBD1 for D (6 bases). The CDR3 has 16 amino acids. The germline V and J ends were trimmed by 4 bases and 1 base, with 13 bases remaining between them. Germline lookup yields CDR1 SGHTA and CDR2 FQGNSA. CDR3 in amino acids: CASSSRGTKNTGELFF. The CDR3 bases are TGTGCCAGCAGCTCTCGAGGGACAAAGAACACCGGGGAGCTGTTTTTT.

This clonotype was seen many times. Written as DNA, the CDR3 is TGTGCCGTCCAGACTAGCGGGATCTACGAGCAGTACTTC. This encodes CAVQTSGIYEQYF. The rearrangement joins TRBV7-9 to TRBJ2-7; 11 nucleotides line up with TRBD2. Trimming cost V 11 bases and J 3 bases; bases outside gene matches: 6. This CDR3 has 13 residues. Germline values: CDR1 SEHNR, CDR2 FQNEAQ (reference sequence).

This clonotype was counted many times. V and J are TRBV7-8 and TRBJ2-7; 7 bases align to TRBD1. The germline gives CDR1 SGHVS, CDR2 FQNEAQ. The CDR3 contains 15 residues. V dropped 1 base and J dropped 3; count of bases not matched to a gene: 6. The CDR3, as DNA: TGTGCCAGCAGCTTAGGCGTCAGGGGGAACTACGAGCAGTACTTC. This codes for CASSLGVRGNYEQYF.

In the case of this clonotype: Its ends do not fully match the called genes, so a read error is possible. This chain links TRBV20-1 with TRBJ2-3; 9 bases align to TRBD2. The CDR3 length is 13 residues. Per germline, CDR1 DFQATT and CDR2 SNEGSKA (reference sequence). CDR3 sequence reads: CSGSGTSIDTQYF. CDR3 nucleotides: TGCAGTGGTAGCGGGACTAGCATAGATACGCAGTATTTT.

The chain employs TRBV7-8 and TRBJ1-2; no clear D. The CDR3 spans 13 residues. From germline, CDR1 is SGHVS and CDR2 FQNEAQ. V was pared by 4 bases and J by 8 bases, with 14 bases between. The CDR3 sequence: CASSSTRWEGYTF. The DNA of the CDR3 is TGTGCCAGCAGCTCCACACGGTGGGAAGGCTACACCTTC.

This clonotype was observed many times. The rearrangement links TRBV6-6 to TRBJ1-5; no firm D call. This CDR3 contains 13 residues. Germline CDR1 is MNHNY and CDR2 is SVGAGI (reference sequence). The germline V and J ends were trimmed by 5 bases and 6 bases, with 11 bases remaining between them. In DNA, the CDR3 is TGTGCCAGCAGTCGCCGGGATCGTCAGCCCCAGCATTTT. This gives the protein CASSRRDRQPQHF.

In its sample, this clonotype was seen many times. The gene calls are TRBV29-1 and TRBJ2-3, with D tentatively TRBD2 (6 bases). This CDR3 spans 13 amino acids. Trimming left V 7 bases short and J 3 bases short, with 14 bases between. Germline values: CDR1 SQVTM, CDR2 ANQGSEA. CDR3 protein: CSGTPGVTDTQYF. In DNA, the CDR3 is TGCAGCGGCACCCCGGGGGTGACAGATACGCAGTATTTT.

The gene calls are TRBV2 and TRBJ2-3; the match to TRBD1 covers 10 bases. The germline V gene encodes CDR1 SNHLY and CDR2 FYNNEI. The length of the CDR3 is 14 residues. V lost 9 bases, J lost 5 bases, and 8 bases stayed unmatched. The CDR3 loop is CARGGDRGEDTQYF. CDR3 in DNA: TGTGCCAGGGGGGGGGACAGGGGCGAAGATACGCAGTATTTT.

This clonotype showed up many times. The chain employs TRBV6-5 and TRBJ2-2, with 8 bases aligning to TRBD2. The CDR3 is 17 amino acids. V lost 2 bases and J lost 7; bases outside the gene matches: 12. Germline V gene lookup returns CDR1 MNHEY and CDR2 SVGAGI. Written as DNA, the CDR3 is TGTGCCAGCAGTTACGACCGGACTAGCCGTAAGCACGGGGAGCTGTTTTTT. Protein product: CASSYDRTSRKHGELFF.

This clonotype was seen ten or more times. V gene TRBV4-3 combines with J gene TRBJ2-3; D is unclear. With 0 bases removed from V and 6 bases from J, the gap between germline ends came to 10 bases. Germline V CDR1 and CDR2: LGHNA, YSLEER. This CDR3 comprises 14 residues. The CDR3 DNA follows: TGCGCCAGCAGCCAAGATCACGGCGGTGATACGCAGTATTTT. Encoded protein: CASSQDHGGDTQYF.

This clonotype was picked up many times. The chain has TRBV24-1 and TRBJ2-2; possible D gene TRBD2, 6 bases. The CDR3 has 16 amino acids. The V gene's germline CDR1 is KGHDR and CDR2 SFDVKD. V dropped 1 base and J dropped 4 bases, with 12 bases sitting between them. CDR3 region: CATSDFRRGSTGELFF. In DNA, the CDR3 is TGTGCCACCAGTGATTTTAGGCGGGGAAGCACCGGGGAGCTGTTTTTT.

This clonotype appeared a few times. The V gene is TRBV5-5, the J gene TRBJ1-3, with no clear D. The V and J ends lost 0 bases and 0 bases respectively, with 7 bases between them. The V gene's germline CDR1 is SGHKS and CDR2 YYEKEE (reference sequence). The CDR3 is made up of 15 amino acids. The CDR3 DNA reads TGTGCCAGCAGCTTGGTGACACTCTCTGGAAACACCATATATTTT. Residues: CASSLVTLSGNTIYF.

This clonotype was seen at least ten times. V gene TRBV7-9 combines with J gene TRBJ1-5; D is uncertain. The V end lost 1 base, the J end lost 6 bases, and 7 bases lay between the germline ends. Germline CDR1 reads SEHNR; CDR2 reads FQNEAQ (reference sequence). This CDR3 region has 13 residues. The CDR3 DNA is TGTGCCAGCAGCTTAGATTTTGCTCAGCCCCAGCATTTT. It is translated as CASSLDFAQPQHF.

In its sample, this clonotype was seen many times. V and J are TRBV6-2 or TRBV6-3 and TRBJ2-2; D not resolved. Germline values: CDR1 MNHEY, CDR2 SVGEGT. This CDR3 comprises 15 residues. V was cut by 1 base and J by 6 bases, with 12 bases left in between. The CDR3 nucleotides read TGTGCCAGCAGTTACTGGGCCCGTAGGCCCGGGGAGCTGTTTTTT. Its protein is CASSYWARRPGELFF.

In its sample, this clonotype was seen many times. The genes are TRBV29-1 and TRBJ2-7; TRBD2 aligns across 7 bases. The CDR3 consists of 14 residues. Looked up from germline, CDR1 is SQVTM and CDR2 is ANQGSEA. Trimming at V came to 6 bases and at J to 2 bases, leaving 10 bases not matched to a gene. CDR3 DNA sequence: TGCAGCGTAACCCTAGCGGTCAAGGCCTACGAGCAGTACTTC. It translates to CSVTLAVKAYEQYF.